These T cell receptor beta chains were read from a single sample in a study of control samples from healthy donors and cancer patients. TCRdb keeps only in-frame clones here, not all; method: immunoSEQ multiplex PCR. Of about 100,000 clones detected, 82% appear once; the ten largest clones hold 5% to 8.5%. The sequenced sample consisted of blood. The receptors were gathered from a man aged 18-30 years in good health. The CDR3 runs from the conserved cysteine through the conserved F or W. The order of the fields is J gene, V gene, D gene, clone size, CDR3 DNA, CDR3 protein. D genes are given only for firm matches. Size values are once, few and many counts, or a class for expanded clones, and some rows have none.

>TRBJ1-3|TRBV6-1|-|-
TGTGCCAGCAGAGAACTCGGTGGTCGCTCTGGAAACACCATATATTTT
CASRELGGRSGNTIYF
>TRBJ1-4|TRBV9|-|-
TGTGCCAGCAGCGTGGACACCCGTAATGAAAAACTGTTTTTT
CASSVDTRNEKLFF
>TRBJ2-1|TRBV4-1|-|-
TGCGCCAGCAGCCCCGGGACGATGTACAATGAGCAGTTCTTC
CASSPGTMYNEQFF
>TRBJ2-5|TRBV19|TRBD2|-
TGTGCCAGTAGAGCTCTAGCGGGGGAGGTAGAGACCCAGTACTTC
CASRALAGEVETQYF
>TRBJ1-1|TRBV19|-|-
TGTGCCAGTACCTGGGGGACAGAAGCTTTCTTT
CASTWGTEAFF
>TRBJ1-5|TRBV6-2/TRBV6-3|TRBD1|-
TGTGCCAGCAGTTACGAAACCGGGACAGGGTGGGGACAGCCCCAGCATTTT
CASSYETGTGWGQPQHF
>TRBJ1-1|TRBV27|TRBD1|-
TGTGCCAGCAGGACAGGGGCGAACACTGAAGCTTTCTTT
CASRTGANTEAFF
>TRBJ1-3|TRBV4-2|-|-
TGTGCCAGCAGCCAAGGGATGGTAAAAATCTCTGGAAACACCATATATTTT
CASSQGMVKISGNTIYF
>TRBJ2-3|TRBV10-3|TRBD2|-
TGTGCCATCAGTGAGTCGGGGAATAGCGGGGGGATTTTCACAGATACGCAGTATTTT
CAISESGNSGGIFTDTQYF
>TRBJ1-3|TRBV9|-|-
TGTGCCAGCAGCGTAGACGCGACCCGGCCCAACACCATATATTTT
CASSVDATRPNTIYF
>TRBJ2-3|TRBV7-2|-|-
TGTGCCAGCAGCTTAACTTCCGGCTATTCCACAGATACGCAGTATTTT
CASSLTSGYSTDTQYF
>TRBJ2-3|TRBV5-5|-|-
TGTGCCAGCAGCCGGGACCCCGACGGGTACACAGATACGCAGTATTTT
CASSRDPDGYTDTQYF
>TRBJ1-4|TRBV7-9|-|few
TGTGCCAGCAGCTTAGGAGCAACTAATGAAAAACTGTTTTTT
CASSLGATNEKLFF
>TRBJ1-5|TRBV30|-|-
TGTGCCTGGAGTGTACATCGACAGCCCCCATTCAATCAGCCCCAGCATTTT
CAWSVHRQPPFNQPQHF
>TRBJ2-5|TRBV9|-|-
TGTGCCAGCAGCGCGACTGGGGGAGAGTACCAAGAGACCCAGTACTTC
CASSATGGEYQETQYF
>TRBJ1-1|TRBV28|-|-
TGTGCCAGCAGTTTATCGAGGGGAGGGGCGAGGGCTGAAGCTTTCTTT
CASSLSRGGARAEAFF
>TRBJ2-4|TRBV6-5|-|-
TGTGCCAGCAGTCTTACAGGGTTGGGGAACATTCAGTACTTC
CASSLTGLGNIQYF
>TRBJ1-1|TRBV12-3/TRBV12-4|-|-
TGTGCCAGCAGTTTAAGCACTGAAGCTTTCTTT
CASSLSTEAFF
>TRBJ1-5|TRBV19|TRBD1|-
TGTGCCAGTAGTATGGGACAGGGGGGGAATCAGCCCCAGCATTTT
CASSMGQGGNQPQHF
>TRBJ1-5|TRBV7-9|-|-
TGTGCCAGCAGCGCAGGGGTGAATCAGCCCCAGCATTTT
CASSAGVNQPQHF
>TRBJ2-4|TRBV5-8|-|-
TGTGCCAGCAGCTTTCCGGCAGCTCCCCACATTCAGTACTTC
CASSFPAAPHIQYF
>TRBJ2-1|TRBV6-2/TRBV6-3|TRBD1|-
TGTGCCAGCAGCCCCGACAGGGTGACATACAATGAGCAGTTCTTC
CASSPDRVTYNEQFF
>TRBJ1-1|TRBV6-5|TRBD1|-
TGTGCCAGCAGGCAAACGCAGGGGGACACTGAAGCTTTCTTT
CASRQTQGDTEAFF
>TRBJ2-5|TRBV28|TRBD1|-
TGTGCCAGCAGTTATTATAGGGACAGGGGCCAATTCGAGACCCAGTACTTC
CASSYYRDRGQFETQYF
>TRBJ2-4|TRBV6-1|-|-
TGTGCCAGCAGTGAATTGACAGGTTTCCCACTTCTAGCCAAAAACATTCAGTACTTC
CASSELTGFPLLAKNIQYF
>TRBJ2-5|TRBV18|-|-
TGTGCCAGCTCACCTCCGGTCCGGGTTGATAAAGAGACCCAGTACTTC
CASSPPVRVDKETQYF
>TRBJ2-7|TRBV5-1|TRBD1|-
TGCGCCAGCAGCCCGGACAGGGGCCCCTACGAGCAGTACTTC
CASSPDRGPYEQYF
>TRBJ1-2|TRBV30|-|-
TGTGCCATCGGGTCCTGGGAGGGCTACACCTTC
CAIGSWEGYTF
>TRBJ2-5|TRBV5-1|-|-
TGCGCCAGCAGCTTGGGTCCGGGATTTAGGTACCAAGAGACCCAGTACTTC
CASSLGPGFRYQETQYF
>TRBJ2-1|TRBV18|-|-
TGTGCCAGCTCACTAGGAGGGGGTGAGCAGTTCTTC
CASSLGGGEQFF
>TRBJ2-1|TRBV6-2/TRBV6-3|-|once
TGTGCCAGCAGTTACTCGGGGGGAACCTACAATGAGCAGTTCTTC
CASSYSGGTYNEQFF
>TRBJ1-5|TRBV4-2|TRBD1|once
TGTGCCAGCAGCCAAGACCCTACGACAGGGGGGTATAGCAATCAGCCCCAGCATTTT
CASSQDPTTGGYSNQPQHF